This TCR beta chain stems from a study of CD8+ T cells in alopecia areata. This clone has ten or more counts. Genes and germline come from the mouse. The CDR3 end falls 4 residues outside the read, so it is completed with the germline J gene. After pooling, cutaneous lymph node cells were sorted with CD4, CD8alpha, NKG2D, NKG2ACE and other markers. It was cDNA, reverse transcribed from extracted RNA, that served as the sequencing template. The repertoire was sequenced with immunoSEQ multiplex PCR; TCRdb's copy has only in-frame clones and lacks some. Altogether more than 250,000 clones were found in the sample, and no singletons occur. V lost 3 bases and J lost 3; bases outside the gene matches: 5. The CDR3 is made up of 15 amino acids. Germline V gene lookup returns CDR1 MNHDT and CDR2 YYDKIL.

The chain is built from TRBV17 and TRBJ2-1; 7 nucleotides line up with TRBD2. Material for sequencing was CD4+ T cells sorted from a lymph node. This receptor was taken from a C3H/HeJ mouse with alopecia areata. For this strain, the MHC haplotype corresponds to H2-k. Here the CDR3 reads CASSSSAGGYAEQFF. The covered CDR3 bases are TGTGCTAGCAGTAGTTCGGCTGGGGGCTATGCT.